Listed below are T cell receptor beta chains from one sample, sequenced in a study of graft-versus-host responses after intestinal transplantation. The method was immunoSEQ multiplex PCR; TCRdb's version includes in-frame clones alone and lacks a portion of them. The sample lists 85,000 to 100,000 clones, about 84% occurring once. Sequenced material: PBMCs, taken 255 days after intestinal transplant. The origin of the receptors is a human patient who received an intestinal transplant, so some T cells may come from the graft donor. Each CDR3 is given with its conserved first and last residue. The D gene is left open where the match is weak. Clone size appears in some rows only: once, few, many, or a class for an expanded clone.

v_gene	j_gene	abundance	d_gene	CDR3nt	CDR3aa
TRBV14	TRBJ2-3	NA	TRBD2	TGTGCCAGCAGCCAAGATCGTACTAGCGGGGTAGATACGCAGTATTTT	CASSQDRTSGVDTQYF
TRBV6-5	TRBJ2-3	once	TRBD2	TGTGCCAGCAGTTACGGCGCTAGCGGGGGCACAGATACGCAGTATTTT	CASSYGASGGTDTQYF
TRBV4-2	TRBJ2-2	NA	NA	TGTGCCAGCAGCCAAGATCCTTTGGCGGGGAACGGGGAGCTGTTTTTT	CASSQDPLAGNGELFF
TRBV27	TRBJ2-7	NA	NA	TGTGCCAGCAGTTTAACATCAACCTACGAGCAGTACTTC	CASSLTSTYEQYF
TRBV27	TRBJ1-2	NA	NA	TGTGCCAGCAGTTACTTAACAGGCGGAAGCTTGTATGGCTACACCTTC	CASSYLTGGSLYGYTF
TRBV29-1	TRBJ2-7	once	TRBD2	TGCAGCGTCCTGACTAGCGGGGCCTCCTACGAGCAGTACTTC	CSVLTSGASYEQYF
TRBV9	TRBJ2-3	NA	TRBD2	TGTGCCAGCAGCGTAGGATCTAGCGGGGGCACAGATACGCAGTATTTT	CASSVGSSGGTDTQYF
TRBV27	TRBJ2-1	NA	TRBD1	TGTGCCAGCAGTTTTGGGGGGACAGGGCTAAATGAGCAGTTCTTC	CASSFGGTGLNEQFF
TRBV28	TRBJ1-1	NA	NA	TGTGCCAGCAGTTTAAGGGAGAACACTGAAGCTTTCTTT	CASSLRENTEAFF
TRBV6-1	TRBJ1-5	NA	TRBD1	TGTGCCAGCTCCACAGGGGAGGCTCAGCCCCAGCATTTT	CASSTGEAQPQHF
TRBV29-1	TRBJ2-5	NA	NA	TGCAGCGTCGACACAGGATTAGGAGAGACCCAGTACTTC	CSVDTGLGETQYF
TRBV11-2	TRBJ2-7	NA	TRBD1	TGTGCCAGCAGCTTTAGCCGAACAGGGGGTAGCTACTACGAGCAGTACTTC	CASSFSRTGGSYYEQYF
TRBV28	TRBJ2-2	NA	NA	TGTGCCAGCAGCACCCCCTGGGGGTTAAGAGGGGTAGGCACCGGGGAGCTGTTTTTT	CASSTPWGLRGVGTGELFF
TRBV7-9	TRBJ1-5	NA	TRBD1	TGTGCCAGCAGCCAAGGGGGCGCAGGTCAGCCCCAGCATTTT	CASSQGGAGQPQHF
TRBV4-3	TRBJ1-3	few	NA	TGCGCCAGCAGCCAAGACTCCCGAAACACCATATATTTT	CASSQDSRNTIYF
TRBV6-1	TRBJ1-2	NA	NA	TGTGCCAGCAGTGAATCGACACCACTCTATGGCTACACCTTC	CASSESTPLYGYTF
TRBV6-4	TRBJ1-1	NA	NA	TGTGCCAGCAGTGAGCAAAGGAACACTGAAGCTTTCTTT	CASSEQRNTEAFF
TRBV6-4	TRBJ1-1	few	NA	TGTGCCAGCAGTGACTGGCAAATGAACACTGAAGCTTTCTTT	CASSDWQMNTEAFF
TRBV4-1	TRBJ2-2	NA	TRBD2	TGCGCCAGCAGCCACACGGGAGGCGGGGAGCTGTTTTTT	CASSHTGGGELFF
TRBV25-1	TRBJ2-5	NA	NA	TGTGCCAGACAGGGACTACATCAAGAGACCCAGTACTTC	CARQGLHQETQYF
TRBV15	TRBJ2-3	NA	NA	TGTGCCACCAGCAGAGAGTGGCGGGGGCGAGTTACAGATACGCAGTATTTT	CATSREWRGRVTDTQYF
TRBV19	TRBJ1-2	NA	TRBD1	TGTGCCAGTAGTACCTACAGGGGGCAACGACCCTACACCTTC	CASSTYRGQRPYTF
TRBV2	TRBJ2-7	NA	TRBD2	TGTGCCAGCACCTTCCGGGGGGTCCTCTCCTACGAGCAGTACTTC	CASTFRGVLSYEQYF
TRBV5-6	TRBJ2-2	NA	NA	TGTGCCAGCAGCAACCCTAAGGAGAGTAACACCGGGGAGCTGTTTTTT	CASSNPKESNTGELFF
TRBV2	TRBJ2-1	NA	TRBD2	TGTGCCAGCAGTCGTCCGGGACTAGCGGGTCCGAGCTCCTACAATGAGCAGTTCTTC	CASSRPGLAGPSSYNEQFF
TRBV28	TRBJ1-5	NA	TRBD1	TGTGCCAGCAGTTTAGGGGGACAGGGGGCGAATCAGCCCCAGCATTTT	CASSLGGQGANQPQHF
TRBV2	TRBJ2-7	NA	TRBD1	TGTGCCAGCTTAAGGACCGGACAGGGATTGGGGCTATACGAGCAGTACTTC	CASLRTGQGLGLYEQYF
TRBV6-1	TRBJ2-5	NA	TRBD2	TGTGCCAGCAGTGAACGGCGGGGGGGCGGCCAGACCCAGTACTTC	CASSERRGGGQTQYF
TRBV9	TRBJ2-1	NA	TRBD2	TGTGCCAGCAGCGTAGAAGGAAAAGCTAGCGGGAGCGATGAGCAGTTCTTC	CASSVEGKASGSDEQFF
TRBV29-1	TRBJ2-7	NA	NA	TGCAGCGTTGGGGGGGCAGCTAACTCCTACGAGCAGTACTTC	CSVGGAANSYEQYF
TRBV7-6	TRBJ1-5	NA	TRBD1	TGTGCCAGCAGCTCAAGGGGGCCCGGTCAGCCCCAGCATTTT	CASSSRGPGQPQHF
TRBV18	TRBJ2-1	NA	TRBD1	TGTGCCAGCTCACCACGACAGGGCAATGAGCAGTTCTTC	CASSPRQGNEQFF
TRBV4-2	TRBJ2-1	NA	NA	TGTGCCAGCAGCCATCCCACTTTCCGGGATCTCGGGGACAATGAGCAGTTCTTC	CASSHPTFRDLGDNEQFF
TRBV13	TRBJ2-1	once	TRBD2	TGTGCCAGCAGCTCAGCCGGGACTAGCGGGAGCTCCTACAATGAGCAGTTCTTC	CASSSAGTSGSSYNEQFF
TRBV5-4	TRBJ1-4	NA	NA	TGTGCCAGCTTAATCTGGGCGGAGACTAATGAAAAACTGTTTTTT	CASLIWAETNEKLFF
TRBV27	TRBJ2-3	NA	NA	TGTGCCAGCAGAATATCAGGTTTTAGCACAGATACGCAGTATTTT	CASRISGFSTDTQYF
TRBV28	TRBJ1-6	NA	NA	TGTGCCAGCAGGGGGAACTATAATTCACCCCTCCACTTT	CASRGNYNSPLHF
TRBV2	TRBJ2-7	NA	TRBD1	TGTGCCAGCAGAGACAGGGGATTCTACGAGCAGTACTTC	CASRDRGFYEQYF
TRBV28	TRBJ2-3	NA	TRBD1	TGTGCCAGCAGTGAACGACAGGGGACCCCATTGGACATAAGCACAGATACGCAGTATTTT	CASSERQGTPLDISTDTQYF
TRBV28	TRBJ1-2	NA	NA	TGTGCCAGCAGTTTGGGTGGAGTAGAAGGCTACACCTTC	CASSLGGVEGYTF
TRBV13	TRBJ2-2	NA	TRBD1	TGTGCCAGCAGCTTAGAGGGACAGGGGGGAAGAACCGGGGAGCTGTTTTTT	CASSLEGQGGRTGELFF
TRBV6-1	TRBJ2-7	NA	NA	TGTGCCAGCACCCTATCGGGGAAAGGGGAGCAGTACTTC	CASTLSGKGEQYF
TRBV5-4	TRBJ1-2	few	NA	TGTGCCAGCAGCTTTTCCCAGGTCCCGGCCGGGGGCTACACCTTC	CASSFSQVPAGGYTF
TRBV28	TRBJ2-1	NA	NA	TGTGCCAGCTACTCGAGGGGACTGACAGCTACTGAGCAGTTCTTC	CASYSRGLTATEQFF
TRBV25-1	TRBJ1-6	NA	NA	TGTGCCAGCAGTGAATTAGGGGAGGCCCTCCACTTT	CASSELGEALHF
TRBV2	TRBJ1-1	NA	NA	TGTGCCAGCAAGATGGTGAACACTGAAGCTTTCTTT	CASKMVNTEAFF
TRBV27	TRBJ1-2	few	NA	TGTGCCAGCAGTTTGGGCAGGGGATACTATGGCTACACCTTC	CASSLGRGYYGYTF
TRBV19	TRBJ2-2	NA	TRBD2	TGTGCCAGTAGTATCGGCCTGGCGGGAGTCATCGCCGGGGAGCTGTTTTTT	CASSIGLAGVIAGELFF
TRBV28	TRBJ1-2	once	NA	TGTGCCAGCAGCTGGCGCGGGAGACCTAACTATGGCTACACCTTC	CASSWRGRPNYGYTF
TRBV19	TRBJ2-2	NA	NA	TGTGCCAGTACTGGGCTAGGCGGCACCGGGGAGCTGTTTTTT	CASTGLGGTGELFF
TRBV19	TRBJ1-2	NA	NA	TGTGCCAGTACCCTCGGACAGACTAACTATGGCTACACCTTC	CASTLGQTNYGYTF
TRBV2	TRBJ1-5	NA	TRBD1	TGTGCCAGCAGTGAAGGCAGGGGGCTTTCTAGCAATCAGCCCCAGCATTTT	CASSEGRGLSSNQPQHF
TRBV4-3	TRBJ2-5	NA	NA	TGCGCCAGCAGCCAAAGTCTGGGTCAAGAGACCCAGTACTTC	CASSQSLGQETQYF